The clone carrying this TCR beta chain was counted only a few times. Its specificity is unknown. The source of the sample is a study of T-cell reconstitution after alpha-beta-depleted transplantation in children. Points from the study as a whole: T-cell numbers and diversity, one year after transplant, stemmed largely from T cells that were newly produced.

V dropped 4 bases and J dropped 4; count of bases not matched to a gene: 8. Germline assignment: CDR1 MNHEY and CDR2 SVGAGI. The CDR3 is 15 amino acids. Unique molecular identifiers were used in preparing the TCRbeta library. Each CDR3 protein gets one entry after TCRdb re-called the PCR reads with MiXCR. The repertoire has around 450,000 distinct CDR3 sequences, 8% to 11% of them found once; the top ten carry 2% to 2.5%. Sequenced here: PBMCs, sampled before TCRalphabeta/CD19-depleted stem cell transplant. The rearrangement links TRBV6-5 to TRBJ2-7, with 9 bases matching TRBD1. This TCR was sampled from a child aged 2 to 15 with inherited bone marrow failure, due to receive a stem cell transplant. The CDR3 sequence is CASSSPDRGRYEQYF. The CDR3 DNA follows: TGTGCCAGCAGTTCCCCGGACAGGGGAAGGTACGAGCAGTACTTC.